This T cell receptor (beta chain) was captured in a study of T-cell reconstitution after alpha-beta-depleted transplantation in children. Unique molecular identifiers were incorporated during preparation of the TCRbeta library. In TCRdb, the PCR reads were re-called with MiXCR into one record per CDR3 protein. The table has nearly 550,000 distinct CDR3 sequences, around 16% seen once. Between the trimmed V and J ends, which lost 2 bases and 2 bases, there was a span of 9 bases. Germline V gene lookup returns CDR1 GTSNPN and CDR2 SVGIG (reference sequence). This CDR3 is 13 amino acids long. V and J are TRBV30 and TRBJ1-1, with a weak D call TRBD1 (5 bases). This TCR was recovered from a human donor who donated a stem cell graft to a child with acute lymphoblastic leukemia. This specimen consisted of PBMCs from the stem cell graft donor, obtained from the stem cell graft. CDR3 sequence reads: CAWSFQGNTEAFF. The CDR3 region has the DNA TGTGCCTGGAGTTTTCAGGGTAACACTGAAGCTTTCTTT.